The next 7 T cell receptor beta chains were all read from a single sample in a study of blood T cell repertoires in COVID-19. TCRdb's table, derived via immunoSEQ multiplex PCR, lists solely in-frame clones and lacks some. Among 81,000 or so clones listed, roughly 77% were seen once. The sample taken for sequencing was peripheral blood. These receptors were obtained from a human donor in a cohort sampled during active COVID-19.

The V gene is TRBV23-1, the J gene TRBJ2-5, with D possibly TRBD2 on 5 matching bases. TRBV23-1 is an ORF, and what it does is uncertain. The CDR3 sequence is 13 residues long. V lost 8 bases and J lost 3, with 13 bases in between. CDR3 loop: CASPGRGKETQYF. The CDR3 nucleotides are TGCGCCAGCCCCGGCCGGGGTAAAGAGACCCAGTACTTC.

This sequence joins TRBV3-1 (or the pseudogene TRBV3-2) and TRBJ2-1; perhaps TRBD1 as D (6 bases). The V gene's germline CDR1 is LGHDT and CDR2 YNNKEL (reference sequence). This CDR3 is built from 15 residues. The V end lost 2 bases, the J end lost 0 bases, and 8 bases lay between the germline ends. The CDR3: CASSQNRASYNEQFF. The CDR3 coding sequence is TGTGCCAGCAGCCAAAACAGGGCCTCCTACAATGAGCAGTTCTTC.

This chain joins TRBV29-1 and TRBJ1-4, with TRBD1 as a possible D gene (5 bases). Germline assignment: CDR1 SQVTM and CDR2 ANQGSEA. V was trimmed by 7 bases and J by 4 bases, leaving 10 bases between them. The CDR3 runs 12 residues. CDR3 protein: CSAGGGNEKLFF. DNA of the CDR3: TGCAGCGCCGGGGGGGGTAATGAAAAACTGTTTTTT.

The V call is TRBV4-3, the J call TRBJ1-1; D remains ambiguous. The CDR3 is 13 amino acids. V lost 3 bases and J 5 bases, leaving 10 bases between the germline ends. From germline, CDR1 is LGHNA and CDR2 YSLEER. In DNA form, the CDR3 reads TGCGCCAGCAGCCAGAGAGGGCGGACTGAAGCTTTCTTT. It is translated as CASSQRGRTEAFF.

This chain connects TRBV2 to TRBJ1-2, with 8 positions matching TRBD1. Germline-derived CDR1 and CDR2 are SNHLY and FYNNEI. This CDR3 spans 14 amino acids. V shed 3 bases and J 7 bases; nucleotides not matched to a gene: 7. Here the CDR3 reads CASSDYRGVGGYTF. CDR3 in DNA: TGTGCCAGCAGTGACTACAGGGGGGTTGGTGGCTACACCTTC.

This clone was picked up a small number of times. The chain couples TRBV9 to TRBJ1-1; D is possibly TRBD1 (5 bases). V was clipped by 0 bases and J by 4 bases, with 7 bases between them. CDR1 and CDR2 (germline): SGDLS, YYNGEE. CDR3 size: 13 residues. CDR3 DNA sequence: TGTGCCAGCAGCGTAGCTAGGGGCACTGAAGCTTTCTTT. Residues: CASSVARGTEAFF.

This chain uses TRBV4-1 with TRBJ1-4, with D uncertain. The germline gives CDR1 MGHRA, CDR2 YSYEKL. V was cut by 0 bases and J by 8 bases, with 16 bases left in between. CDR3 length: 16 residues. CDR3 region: CASSQDLVGRREKLFF. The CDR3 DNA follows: TGCGCCAGCAGCCAAGATCTTGTGGGGAGGCGAGAAAAACTGTTTTTT.